This T cell receptor beta chain was sequenced for a study of blood T cell repertoires in COVID-19. The overall study: Sites in the United States, Italy and Spain provided acute and convalescent COVID-19 samples. T cells, B-cell-depleted T cells, or PBMCs provided the cDNA or gDNA that served as material.

This CDR3 contains 12 residues. The V end was cut by 2 bases, the J end by 3 bases, with 5 bases between. Germline loops: CDR1 SGHDT, CDR2 YYEEEE. Original handling: The assay estimated nucleated cells by amplifying reference gene primers. Assay used: immunoSEQ multiplex PCR; TCRdb lists only in-frame clones, some missing. The V and J calls and clone size are taken from that table; D and trimming were inferred from the DNA. The sample contains 80,000 or so clones, around 90% of which appear only once. The sequence derives from a man over 45 with acute or convalescent COVID-19. Sequenced: peripheral blood. The V call is TRBV5-6, the J call TRBJ2-5; no reliable D call. For the CDR3, the DNA is TGTGCCAGCAGCTTTCTTAAAGAGACCCAGTACTTC. It codes for CASSFLKETQYF.